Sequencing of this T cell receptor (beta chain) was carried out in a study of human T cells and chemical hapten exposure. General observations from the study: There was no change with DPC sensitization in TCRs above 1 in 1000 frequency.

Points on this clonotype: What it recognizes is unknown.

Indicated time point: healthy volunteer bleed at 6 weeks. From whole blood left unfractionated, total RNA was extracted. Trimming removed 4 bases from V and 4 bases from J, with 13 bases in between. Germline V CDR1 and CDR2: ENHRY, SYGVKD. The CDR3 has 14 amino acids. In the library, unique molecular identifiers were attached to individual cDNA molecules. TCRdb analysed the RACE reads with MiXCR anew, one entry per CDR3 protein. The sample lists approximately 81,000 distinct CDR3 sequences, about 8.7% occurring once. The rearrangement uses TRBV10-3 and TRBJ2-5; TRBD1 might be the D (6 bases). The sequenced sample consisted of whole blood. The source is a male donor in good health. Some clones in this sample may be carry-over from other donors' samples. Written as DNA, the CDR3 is TGTGCCATCAGTGGTTTTAGCAGGGGAGAGACCCAGTACTTC. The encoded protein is CAISGFSRGETQYF.